Presented here are 4 T cell receptor beta chains from one specimen sequenced in a study of shared clonotypes between healthy human individuals. Assay: immunoSEQ multiplex PCR; the TCRdb copy retains only in-frame clones and omits some. This sample yields hundreds of thousands of clones, of which around 67% are seen a single time; over 1.5% belongs to the top ten. Sequenced input: memory CD4+ T cells sorted from blood. Described subset: CD45RA-negative fraction. Receptors were obtained from a woman in her twenties or thirties in good health.

The V and J genes are TRBV5-1 and TRBJ1-4; no clear D. The germline V gene has CDR1 SGHRS and CDR2 YFSETQ. Trimming pared 0 bases from V and 1 base from J, leaving 10 bases between. The CDR3 runs 16 residues. The CDR3 is CASSLVPTQTNEKLFF. The CDR3 DNA follows: TGCGCCAGCAGCTTGGTTCCTACGCAAACTAATGAAAAACTGTTTTTT.

This clone has only a few counts. The gene calls are TRBV6-1 and TRBJ1-5, with D possibly TRBD1 on 6 matching bases. Germline CDR1 is MNHNS and CDR2 is SASEGT. Trimming removed 0 bases from V and 0 bases from J, with 9 bases in between. The CDR3 sequence is 16 residues long. The CDR3 nucleotides are TGTGCCAGCAGTGAAGCGAGGGGGTATAGCAATCAGCCCCAGCATTTT. This translates into CASSEARGYSNQPQHF.

The chain couples TRBV10-3 to TRBJ1-2; D might be TRBD1 (5 bases). V dropped 6 bases and J dropped 8 bases, with 22 bases sitting between them. This CDR3 comprises 15 residues. Germline V CDR1 and CDR2: ENHRY, SYGVKD. The CDR3 region has the DNA TGTGCCATCAGCCCTCCCCCCCGGGGGAAATGGGGCTACACCTTC. This gives the protein CAISPPPRGKWGYTF.

The chain has TRBV27 and TRBJ2-3, with 7 bases aligning to TRBD1. Trimming cost V 4 bases and J 4 bases; bases outside gene matches: 11. The CDR3 is 16 amino acids. Germline V gives CDR1 MNHEY, CDR2 SMNVEV (reference sequence). The CDR3, as DNA: TGTGCCAGCAGTTCCCTACCTGACAGGGCAGCAGATACGCAGTATTTT. It specifies CASSSLPDRAADTQYF.